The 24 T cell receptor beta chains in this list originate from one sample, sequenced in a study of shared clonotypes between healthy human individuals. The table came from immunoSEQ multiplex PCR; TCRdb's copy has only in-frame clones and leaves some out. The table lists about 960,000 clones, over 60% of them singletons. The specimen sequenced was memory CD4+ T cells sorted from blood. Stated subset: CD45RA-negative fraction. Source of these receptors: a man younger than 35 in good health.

The CDR3, as DNA: TGTGCCAGCAGCCCGCGAAGAGGGATTAGACCATATGGCTACACCTTC. This encodes CASSPRRGIRPYGYTF. This chain uses TRBV7-9 with TRBJ1-2, with D hard to call. The CDR3 runs 16 residues. The germline CDR1 and CDR2 sequences are SEHNR and FQNEAQ (reference sequence). The ends were cut back, 5 bases at V and 5 bases at J, with 21 bases in the middle. Supplemented by reference TRBV7-9 and TRBJ1-2, the full variable domain reads DTGVSQNPRHKITKRGQNVTFRCDPISEHNRLYWYRQTLGQGPEFLTYFQNEAQLEKSRLLSDRFSAERPKGSFSTLEIQRTEQGDSAMYLCASSPRRGIRPYGYTFGSGTRLTVV.

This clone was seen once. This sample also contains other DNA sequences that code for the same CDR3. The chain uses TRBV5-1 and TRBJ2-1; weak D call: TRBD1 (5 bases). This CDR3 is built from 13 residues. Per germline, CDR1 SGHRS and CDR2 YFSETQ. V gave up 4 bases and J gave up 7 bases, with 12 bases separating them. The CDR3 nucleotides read TGCGCCAGCAGCCTAGGGGTCGGGAATGAGCAGTTCTTC. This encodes CASSLGVGNEQFF. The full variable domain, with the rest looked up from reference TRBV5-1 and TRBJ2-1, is KAGVTQTPRYLIKTRGQQVTLSCSPISGHRSVSWYQQTPGQGLQFLFEYFSETQRNKGNFPGRFSGRQFSNSRSEMNVSTLELGDSALYLCASSLGVGNEQFFGPGTRLTVL.

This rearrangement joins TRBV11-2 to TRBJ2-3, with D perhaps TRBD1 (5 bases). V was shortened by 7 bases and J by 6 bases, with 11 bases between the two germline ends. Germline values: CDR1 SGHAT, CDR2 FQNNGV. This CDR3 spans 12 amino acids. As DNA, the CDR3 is TGTGCCAGCACCCCAGGGCGGGATACGCAGTATTTT. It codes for CASTPGRDTQYF.

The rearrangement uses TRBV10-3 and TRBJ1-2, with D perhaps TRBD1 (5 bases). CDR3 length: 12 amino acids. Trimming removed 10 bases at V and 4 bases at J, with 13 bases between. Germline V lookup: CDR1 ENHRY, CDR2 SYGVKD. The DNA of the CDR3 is TGTGCCACCGCCGACAGTCCCTATGGCTACACCTTC. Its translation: CATADSPYGYTF.

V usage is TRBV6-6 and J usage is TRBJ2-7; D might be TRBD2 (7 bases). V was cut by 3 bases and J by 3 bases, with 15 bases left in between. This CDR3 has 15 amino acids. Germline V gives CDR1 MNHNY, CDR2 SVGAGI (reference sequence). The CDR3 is CASSYDQGRVYEQYF. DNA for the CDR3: TGTGCCAGCAGTTATGACCAGGGGAGGGTCTACGAGCAGTACTTC.

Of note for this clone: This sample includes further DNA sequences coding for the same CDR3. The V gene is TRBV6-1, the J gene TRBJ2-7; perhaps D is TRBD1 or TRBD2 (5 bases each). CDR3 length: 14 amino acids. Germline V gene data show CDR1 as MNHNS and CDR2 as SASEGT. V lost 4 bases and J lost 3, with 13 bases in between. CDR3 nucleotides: TGTGCCAGCAGTGCCGGGACGGGAAGCTACGAGCAGTACTTC. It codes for CASSAGTGSYEQYF.

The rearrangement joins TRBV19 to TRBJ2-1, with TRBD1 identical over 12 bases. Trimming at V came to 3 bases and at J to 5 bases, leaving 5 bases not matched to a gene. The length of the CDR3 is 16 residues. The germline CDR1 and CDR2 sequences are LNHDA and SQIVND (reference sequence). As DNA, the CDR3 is TGTGCCAGTAGTATTAGGGACAGGGGGCTGGACAATGAGCAGTTCTTC. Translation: CASSIRDRGLDNEQFF.

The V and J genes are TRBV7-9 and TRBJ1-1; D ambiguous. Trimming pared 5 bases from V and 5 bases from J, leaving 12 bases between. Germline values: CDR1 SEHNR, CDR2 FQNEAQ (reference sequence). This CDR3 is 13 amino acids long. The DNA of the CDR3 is TGTGCCAGCAGCCGACGCATTGGTACTGAAGCTTTCTTT. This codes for CASSRRIGTEAFF.

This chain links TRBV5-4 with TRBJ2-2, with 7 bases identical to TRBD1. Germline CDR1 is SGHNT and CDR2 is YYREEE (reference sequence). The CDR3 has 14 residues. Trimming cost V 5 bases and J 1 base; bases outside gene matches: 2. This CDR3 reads CASRRTGNTGELFF. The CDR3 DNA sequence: TGTGCCAGCAGACGGACAGGGAACACCGGGGAGCTGTTTTTT. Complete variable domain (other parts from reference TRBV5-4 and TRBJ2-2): ETGVTQSPTHLIKTRGQQVTLRCSSQSGHNTVSWYQQALGQGPQFIFQYYREEENGRGNFPPRFSGLQFPNYSSELNVNALELDDSALYLCASRRTGNTGELFFGEGSRLTVL.

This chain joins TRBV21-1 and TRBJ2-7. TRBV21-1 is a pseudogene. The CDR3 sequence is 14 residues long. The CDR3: CASSNLPSLSEQYF. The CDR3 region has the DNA TGTGCCAGCAGCAACTTGCCCTCCCTCTCTGAGCAGTACTTC.

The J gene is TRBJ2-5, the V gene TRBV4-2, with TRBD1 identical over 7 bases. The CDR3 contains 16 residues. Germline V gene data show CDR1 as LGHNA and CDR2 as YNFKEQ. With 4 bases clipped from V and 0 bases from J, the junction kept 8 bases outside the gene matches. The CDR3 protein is CASSPTTGKYQETQYF. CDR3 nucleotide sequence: TGTGCCAGCAGCCCCACGACAGGGAAGTACCAAGAGACCCAGTACTTC.

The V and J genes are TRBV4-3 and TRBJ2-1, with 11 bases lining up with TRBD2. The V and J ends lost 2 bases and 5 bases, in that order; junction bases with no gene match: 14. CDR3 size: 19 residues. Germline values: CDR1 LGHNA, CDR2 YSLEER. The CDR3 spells CASSQKSLAGGVRDNEQFF. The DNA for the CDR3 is TGCGCCAGCAGCCAAAAAAGTCTAGCGGGGGGAGTACGGGACAATGAGCAGTTCTTC.

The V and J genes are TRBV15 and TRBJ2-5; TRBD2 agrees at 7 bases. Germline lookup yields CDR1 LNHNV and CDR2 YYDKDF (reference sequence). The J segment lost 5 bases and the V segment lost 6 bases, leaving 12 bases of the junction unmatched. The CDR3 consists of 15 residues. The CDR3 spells CATSTRALGGETQYF. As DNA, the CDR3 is TGTGCCACCAGTACTAGGGCTCTGGGGGGGGAGACCCAGTACTTC.

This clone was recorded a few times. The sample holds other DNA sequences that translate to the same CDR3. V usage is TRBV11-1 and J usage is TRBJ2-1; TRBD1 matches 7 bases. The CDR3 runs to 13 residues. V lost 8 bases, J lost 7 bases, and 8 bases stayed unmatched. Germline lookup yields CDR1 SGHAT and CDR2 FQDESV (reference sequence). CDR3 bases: TGTGCCAGCCGCCGACAGGGACGGAATGAGCAGTTCTTC. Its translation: CASRRQGRNEQFF.

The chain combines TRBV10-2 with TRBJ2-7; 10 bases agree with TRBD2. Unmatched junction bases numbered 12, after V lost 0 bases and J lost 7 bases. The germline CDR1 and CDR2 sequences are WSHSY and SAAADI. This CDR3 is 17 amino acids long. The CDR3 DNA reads TGCGCCAGCAGTGAGTCGAGGGGGTTAGCGGGAGGATATGAGCAGTACTTC. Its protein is CASSESRGLAGGYEQYF.

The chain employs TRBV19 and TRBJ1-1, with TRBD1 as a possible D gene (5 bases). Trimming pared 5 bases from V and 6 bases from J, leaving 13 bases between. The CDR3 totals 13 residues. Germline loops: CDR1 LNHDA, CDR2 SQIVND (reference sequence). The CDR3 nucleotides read TGTGCCAGTAGTTTTGGGACGAGGCCTGAAGCTTTCTTT. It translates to CASSFGTRPEAFF.

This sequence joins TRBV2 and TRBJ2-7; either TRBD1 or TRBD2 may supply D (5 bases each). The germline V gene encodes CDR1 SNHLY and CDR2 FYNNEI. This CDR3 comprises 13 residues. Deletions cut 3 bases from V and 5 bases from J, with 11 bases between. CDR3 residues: CASSERGVHEQYF. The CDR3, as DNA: TGTGCCAGCAGTGAGAGAGGGGTTCACGAGCAGTACTTC.

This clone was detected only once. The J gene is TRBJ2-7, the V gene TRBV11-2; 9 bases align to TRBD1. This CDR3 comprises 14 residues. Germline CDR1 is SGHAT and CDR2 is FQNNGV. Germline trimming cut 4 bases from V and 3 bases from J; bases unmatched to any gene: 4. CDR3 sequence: CASSSQGAYYEQYF. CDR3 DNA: TGTGCCAGCAGCTCACAGGGGGCGTACTACGAGCAGTACTTC.

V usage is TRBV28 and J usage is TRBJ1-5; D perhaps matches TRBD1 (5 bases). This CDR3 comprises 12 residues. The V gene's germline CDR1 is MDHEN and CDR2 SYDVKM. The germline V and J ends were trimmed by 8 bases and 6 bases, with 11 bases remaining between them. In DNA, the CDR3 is TGTGCCAGCCAGGGAGGGAGTCAGCCCCAGCATTTT. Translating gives CASQGGSQPQHF. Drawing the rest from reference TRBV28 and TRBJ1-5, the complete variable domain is DVKVTQSSRYLVKRTGEKVFLECVQDMDHENMFWYRQDPGLGLRLIYFSYDVKMKEKGDIPEGYSVSREKKERFSLILESASTNQTSMYLCASQGGSQPQHFGDGTRLSIL.

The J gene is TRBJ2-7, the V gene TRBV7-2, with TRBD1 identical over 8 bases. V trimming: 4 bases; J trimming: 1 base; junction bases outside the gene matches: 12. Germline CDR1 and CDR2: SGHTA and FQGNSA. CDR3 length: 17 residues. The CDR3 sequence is CASSYSGGARGSYEQYF. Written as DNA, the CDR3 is TGTGCCAGCAGCTATTCAGGGGGCGCGAGAGGGTCCTACGAGCAGTACTTC.

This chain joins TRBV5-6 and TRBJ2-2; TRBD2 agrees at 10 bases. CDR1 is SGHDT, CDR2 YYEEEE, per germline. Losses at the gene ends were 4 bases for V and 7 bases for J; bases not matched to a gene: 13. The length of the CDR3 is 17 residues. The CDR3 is CASSRLAGETVGGELFF. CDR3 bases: TGTGCCAGCAGCCGTCTAGCGGGAGAAACGGTGGGCGGGGAGCTGTTTTTT.

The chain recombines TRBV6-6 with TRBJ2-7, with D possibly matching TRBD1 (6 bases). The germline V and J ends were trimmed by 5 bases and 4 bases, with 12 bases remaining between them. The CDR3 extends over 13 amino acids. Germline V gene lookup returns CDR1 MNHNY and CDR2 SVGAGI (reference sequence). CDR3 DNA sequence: TGTGCCAGCAGTCCTTCAGGGGTATACGAGCAGTACTTC. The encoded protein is CASSPSGVYEQYF.

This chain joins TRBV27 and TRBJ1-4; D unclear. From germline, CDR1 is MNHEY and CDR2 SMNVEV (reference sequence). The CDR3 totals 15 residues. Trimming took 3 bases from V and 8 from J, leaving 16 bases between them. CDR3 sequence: CASSFRFRPVEKLFF. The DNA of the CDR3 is TGTGCCAGCAGTTTCAGATTCAGACCCGTCGAAAAACTGTTTTTT.

The CDR3: CASSLGVAGANVLTF. As DNA, the CDR3 is TGTGCCAGCAGCTTAGGGGTGGCTGGGGCCAACGTCCTGACTTTC. This chain joins TRBV7-6 and TRBJ2-6; no definite D call. Germline V CDR1 and CDR2: SGHVS, FNYEAQ. CDR3 length: 15 residues. V lost 1 base and J 2 bases, leaving 6 bases between the germline ends. Full variable domain (rest looked up from reference TRBV7-6 and TRBJ2-6): GAGVSQSPRYKVTKRGQDVALRCDPISGHVSLYWYRQALGQGPEFLTYFNYEAQQDKSGLPNDRFSAERPEGSISTLTIQRTEQRDSAMYRCASSLGVAGANVLTFGAGSRLTVL.